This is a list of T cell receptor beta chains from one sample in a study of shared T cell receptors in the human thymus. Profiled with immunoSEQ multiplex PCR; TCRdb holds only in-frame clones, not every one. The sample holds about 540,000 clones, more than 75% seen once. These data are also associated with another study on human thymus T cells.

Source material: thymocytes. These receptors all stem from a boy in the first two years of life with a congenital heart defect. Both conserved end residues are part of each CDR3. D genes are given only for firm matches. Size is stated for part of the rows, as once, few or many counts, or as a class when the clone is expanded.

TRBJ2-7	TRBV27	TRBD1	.	CASSPGDRVAERYF	TGTGCCAGCAGCCCGGGGGACAGGGTCGCCGAGCGGTACTTC
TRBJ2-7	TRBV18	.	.	CASSHRQKRPSYEQYF	TGTGCCAGCTCACACCGACAGAAAAGGCCATCCTACGAGCAGTACTTC
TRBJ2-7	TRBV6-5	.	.	CASSYYRAPTYEQYF	TGTGCCAGCAGTTATTACAGGGCCCCCACCTACGAGCAGTACTTC
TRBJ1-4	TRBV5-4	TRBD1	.	CASSLGGRGPATNEKLFF	TGTGCCAGCAGCTTGGGGGGCAGGGGGCCAGCAACTAATGAAAAACTGTTTTTT
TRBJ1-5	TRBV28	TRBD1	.	CASRLGDRGRSNQPQHF	TGTGCCAGCAGACTAGGGGACAGGGGACGTAGCAATCAGCCCCAGCATTTT
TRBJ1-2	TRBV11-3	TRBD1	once	CASSLRGTGGHYGYTF	TGTGCCAGCAGTCTTCGAGGCACAGGGGGCCACTATGGCTACACCTTC
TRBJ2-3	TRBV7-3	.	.	CASSFKGQGSSTDTQYF	TGTGCCAGCAGCTTCAAAGGCCAGGGGAGCAGCACAGATACGCAGTATTTT
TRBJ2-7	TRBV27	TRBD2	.	CASKLTSGTYEQYF	TGTGCCAGCAAACTGACTAGCGGGACCTACGAGCAGTACTTC
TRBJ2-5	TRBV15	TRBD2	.	CATQPGLAVQPEETQYF	TGTGCCACCCAACCGGGACTAGCGGTACAACCCGAGGAGACCCAGTACTTC
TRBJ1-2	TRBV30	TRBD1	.	CAWSVKGAGGYTF	TGTGCCTGGAGTGTAAAGGGGGCGGGTGGCTACACCTTC
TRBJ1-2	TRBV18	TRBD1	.	CASSPRTGDYGYTF	TGTGCCAGCTCACCTCGCACAGGGGACTATGGCTACACCTTC
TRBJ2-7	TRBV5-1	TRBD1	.	CASSKGTGGTYEQYF	TGCGCCAGCAGCAAAGGGACAGGGGGAACCTACGAGCAGTACTTC
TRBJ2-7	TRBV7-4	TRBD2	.	CASSLRSATGTSGRFPTYEQYF	TGTGCCAGCAGCTTACGAAGCGCAACCGGGACTAGCGGGAGATTCCCTACCTACGAGCAGTACTTC
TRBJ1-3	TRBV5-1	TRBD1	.	CASSRPDRSSGNTIYF	TGCGCCAGCAGCCGCCCGGACAGGAGCTCTGGAAACACCATATATTTT
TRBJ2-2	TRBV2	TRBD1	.	CASSSRGRGELFF	TGTGCCAGCAGTTCCAGGGGGCGAGGGGAGCTGTTTTTT
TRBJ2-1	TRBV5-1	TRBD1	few	CASSTDRGNEQFF	TGCGCCAGCAGCACGGACAGGGGTAATGAGCAGTTCTTC
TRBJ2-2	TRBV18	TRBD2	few	CASSPGSGSRTGELFF	TGTGCCAGCTCACCAGGGAGCGGGAGTCGGACCGGGGAGCTGTTTTTT
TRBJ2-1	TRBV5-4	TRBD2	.	CASSLRREGGNEQFF	TGTGCCAGCAGCTTGAGGCGGGAGGGTGGAAATGAGCAGTTCTTC
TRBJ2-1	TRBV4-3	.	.	CASSQAGRNEQFF	TGCGCCAGCAGCCAAGCGGGGAGAAATGAGCAGTTCTTC
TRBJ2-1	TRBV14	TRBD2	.	CASSSRAGGRRETDNEQFF	TGTGCCAGCAGCTCCCGGGCGGGGGGTAGGCGGGAAACGGACAATGAGCAGTTCTTC
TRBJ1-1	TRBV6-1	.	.	CASRVPMNTEAFF	TGTGCCAGCCGGGTCCCAATGAACACTGAAGCTTTCTTT
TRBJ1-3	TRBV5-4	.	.	CASSLPSVSGNTIYF	TGTGCCAGCAGCCTACCCTCGGTCTCTGGAAACACCATATATTTT
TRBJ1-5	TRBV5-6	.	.	CASSLFALGDQPQHF	TGTGCCAGCAGCTTGTTTGCTTTAGGGGATCAGCCCCAGCATTTT
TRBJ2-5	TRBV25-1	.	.	CASRKQGSETQYF	TGTGCCAGCCGCAAACAGGGTTCGGAGACCCAGTACTTC
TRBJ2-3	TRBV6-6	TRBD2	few	CASSGLAGDTDTQYF	TGTGCCAGCAGTGGACTAGCGGGAGACACAGATACGCAGTATTTT
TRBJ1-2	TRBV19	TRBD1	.	CASRTGIRLYGYTF	TGTGCCAGCCGGACAGGGATAAGGCTCTATGGCTACACCTTC
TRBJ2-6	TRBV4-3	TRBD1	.	CASSHQGAWSGANVLTF	TGCGCCAGCAGCCATCAGGGGGCATGGTCTGGGGCCAACGTCCTGACTTTC
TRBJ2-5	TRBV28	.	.	CASSFGGETQYF	TGTGCCAGCAGTTTCGGCGGAGAGACCCAGTACTTC
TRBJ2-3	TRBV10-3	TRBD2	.	CAITTPLLAGGLDTQYF	TGTGCCATCACCACTCCTCTACTAGCGGGAGGGCTAGATACGCAGTATTTT
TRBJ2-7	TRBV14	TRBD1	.	CASSQTGGPTYEQYF	TGTGCCAGCAGCCAAACAGGGGGACCGACCTACGAGCAGTACTTC
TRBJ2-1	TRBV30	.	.	CAWSVRSIPPSGYNEQFF	TGTGCCTGGAGTGTACGGTCTATCCCTCCCAGCGGATACAATGAGCAGTTCTTC
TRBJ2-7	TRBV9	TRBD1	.	CASSVGAGGAYEQYF	TGTGCCAGCAGCGTAGGAGCAGGGGGAGCCTACGAGCAGTACTTC
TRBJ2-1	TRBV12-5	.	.	CASGLGFGRGPYNEQFF	TGTGCTAGTGGTTTGGGATTTGGCCGAGGGCCATACAATGAGCAGTTCTTC
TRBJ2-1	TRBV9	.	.	CASSVDQDPGEQFF	TGTGCCAGCAGCGTAGATCAAGATCCGGGTGAGCAGTTCTTC
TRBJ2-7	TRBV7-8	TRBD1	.	CASSVPGQGFYEQYF	TGTGCCAGCAGCGTGCCGGGACAGGGGTTCTACGAGCAGTACTTC
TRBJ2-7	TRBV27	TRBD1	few	CASSLRAGGSYEQYF	TGTGCCAGCAGTTTAAGGGCAGGGGGCTCCTACGAGCAGTACTTC
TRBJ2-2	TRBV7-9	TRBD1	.	CASSDRGRAGELFF	TGTGCCAGCAGTGACAGGGGGCGCGCCGGGGAGCTGTTTTTT
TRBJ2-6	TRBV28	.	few	CASSFRDTSGANVLTF	TGTGCCAGCAGTTTTAGGGACACCTCTGGGGCCAACGTCCTGACTTTC
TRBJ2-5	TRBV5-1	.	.	CASSLDFSGETQYF	TGCGCCAGCAGCTTGGATTTTTCCGGAGAGACCCAGTACTTC
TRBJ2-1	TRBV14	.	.	CASTALPLAYNEQFF	TGTGCCAGCACCGCTCTCCCGCTAGCTTACAATGAGCAGTTCTTC
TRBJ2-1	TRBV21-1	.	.	CASGAGRAHEQFF	TGTGCCAGCGGGGCTGGCCGGGCCCATGAGCAGTTCTTC
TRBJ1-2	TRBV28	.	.	CASSFGGFGYRYTF	TGTGCCAGCAGTTTTGGAGGGTTCGGCTATCGCTACACCTTC
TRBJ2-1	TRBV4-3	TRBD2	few	CASSHIPLAVEYNEQFF	TGCGCCAGCAGCCACATCCCACTAGCGGTAGAATACAATGAGCAGTTCTTC
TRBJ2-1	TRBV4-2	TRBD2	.	CASSQDVGREGSYNEQFF	TGTGCCAGCAGCCAAGATGTGGGTCGGGAGGGGTCCTACAATGAGCAGTTCTTC
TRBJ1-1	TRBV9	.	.	CASSPRTVVDTEAFF	TGTGCCAGCAGCCCCAGGACAGTTGTGGACACTGAAGCTTTCTTT
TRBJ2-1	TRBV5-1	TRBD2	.	CASSLISDSGRANEQFF	TGCGCCAGCAGCTTGATTTCTGATAGCGGGAGGGCCAATGAGCAGTTCTTC
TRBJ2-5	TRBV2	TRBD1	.	CASSDRGREETQYF	TGTGCCAGCAGTGATAGGGGGCGGGAAGAGACCCAGTACTTC